This passage covers 21 T cell receptor beta chains from one sample sequenced in a study of shared clonotypes between healthy human individuals. Sequencing used immunoSEQ multiplex PCR; TCRdb keeps in-frame clones, though not all of them. The sample records 2 million to 2.5 million clones, around 90% being singletons. Specimen: naive CD4+ T cells from PBMCs. Subset denoted: CD45RA+ positively selected. These receptors came from a man younger than 30 in good health. Some clones in this sample may be carry-over from other donors' samples.

This clone came up once. The CDR3 sequence: CASSQERGRETQYF. The CDR3 nucleotides are TGCGCCAGCAGCCAAGAACGAGGGAGAGAGACCCAGTACTTC. This rearrangement joins TRBV4-1 to TRBJ2-5; maybe TRBD2 (5 bases). Germline CDR1 is MGHRA and CDR2 is YSYEKL. There are 14 residues in the CDR3. Trimming stripped 0 bases from V and 4 bases from J, with 9 bases between.

The chain is built from TRBV7-3 and TRBJ2-3; 10 bases agree with TRBD2. There are 15 residues in the CDR3. The J segment lost 6 bases and the V segment lost 4 bases, leaving 7 bases of the junction unmatched. From germline, CDR1 is SGHTA and CDR2 FQGTGA. Written as DNA, the CDR3 is TGTGCCAGCAGCTCTCAAGCGGGACTAGCGGATACGCAGTATTTT. Translated: CASSSQAGLADTQYF.

The chain combines TRBV5-4 with TRBJ2-4; TRBD2 agrees at 9 bases. V trimming: 3 bases; J trimming: 11 bases; junction bases outside the gene matches: 12. Germline CDR1 is SGHNT and CDR2 is YYREEE (reference sequence). This CDR3 comprises 15 residues. CDR3 nucleotide sequence: TGTGCCAGCAGCTCATGGGGACTAGCCCCAAATCTTCAGTACTTC. Translation gives CASSSWGLAPNLQYF. Supplemented by reference TRBV5-4 and TRBJ2-4, the full variable domain reads ETGVTQSPTHLIKTRGQQVTLRCSSQSGHNTVSWYQQALGQGPQFIFQYYREEENGRGNFPPRFSGLQFPNYSSELNVNALELDDSALYLCASSSWGLAPNLQYFGAGTRLSVL.

Points on this clone: Other DNA sequences in the sample encode the same CDR3. The chain is built from TRBV7-2 and TRBJ2-2, with 10 bases lining up with TRBD1. Germline V lookup: CDR1 SGHTA, CDR2 FQGNSA. Trimming removed 2 bases from V and 5 bases from J; junction bases left unmatched: 2. The CDR3 is 15 residues long. The CDR3 bases are TGTGCCAGCAGCTTATTGGGACAGGGGACCGGGGAGCTGTTTTTT. It specifies CASSLLGQGTGELFF.

The CDR3 DNA reads TGTGCCAGCAGCCAAGGGACTAGCGGGCACAATGAGCAGTTCTTC. This codes for CASSQGTSGHNEQFF. This chain connects TRBV7-3 to TRBJ2-1; 12 bases line up with TRBD2. CDR3 length: 15 residues. Germline loops: CDR1 SGHTA, CDR2 FQGTGA. V dropped 5 bases and J dropped 5; count of bases not matched to a gene: 4.

This rearrangement joins TRBV7-9 to TRBJ2-7, with TRBD2 matching 10 bases. From germline, CDR1 is SEHNR and CDR2 FQNEAQ (reference sequence). Losses at the gene ends were 1 base for V and 5 bases for J; bases not matched to a gene: 5. CDR3 size: 15 residues. The chain's CDR3 is CASSLGLAGYHEQYF. As DNA, the CDR3 is TGTGCCAGCAGCTTAGGACTAGCGGGCTACCACGAGCAGTACTTC.

The chain is built from TRBV28 and TRBJ1-2; D gene ambiguous. CDR3 size: 15 residues. The V end lost 6 bases, the J end lost 0 bases, and 14 bases lay between the germline ends. Germline lookup yields CDR1 MDHEN and CDR2 SYDVKM. CDR3 nucleotide sequence: TGTGCCAGCAGACTATCCGGGCCCCCTAACTATGGCTACACCTTC. Protein sequence: CASRLSGPPNYGYTF.

This chain uses TRBV4-1 with TRBJ1-5; no reliable D call. The germline V and J ends were trimmed by 1 base and 6 bases, with 10 bases remaining between them. CDR3 length: 14 amino acids. Germline V gene data show CDR1 as MGHRA and CDR2 as YSYEKL. CDR3 nucleotides: TGCGCCAGCAGCCAAGCAGGCGGTATTCAGCCCCAGCATTTT. This codes for CASSQAGGIQPQHF.

The rearrangement joins TRBV19 to TRBJ2-3, with 7 bases aligning to TRBD1. The V and J ends lost 4 bases and 2 bases, in that order; junction bases with no gene match: 9. The CDR3 contains 16 residues. Per the germline V gene, CDR1 is LNHDA and CDR2 is SQIVND (reference sequence). CDR3 protein: CASSSKGTDYTDTQYF. The CDR3 DNA reads TGTGCCAGTAGTAGCAAGGGGACAGACTACACAGATACGCAGTATTTT.

The CDR3 loop is CASRPAAGNEQYF. CDR3 in DNA: TGTGCCAGCAGACCAGCGGCAGGGAACGAGCAGTACTTC. This chain connects TRBV7-2 to TRBJ2-7; D possibly uses TRBD1 or TRBD2 (5 bases each). The germline gives CDR1 SGHTA, CDR2 FQGNSA. This CDR3 has 13 residues. Trimming shortened V by 6 bases and J by 5 bases, and 14 bases separated the two germline ends.

J is TRBJ1-2 and V is TRBV27, with 7 bases that match TRBD1. CDR1 is MNHEY, CDR2 SMNVEV, per germline (reference sequence). V was pared by 4 bases and J by 6 bases, with 8 bases of the junction left unmatched. The CDR3 is made up of 14 amino acids. The CDR3 here is CASSSQTGMNGYTF. Written as DNA, the CDR3 is TGTGCCAGCAGTTCACAGACAGGGATGAATGGCTACACCTTC.

CDR3 in DNA: TGTGCCAGCAGCTTCGCACAGGTATACAATGAGCAGTTCTTC. This gives the protein CASSFAQVYNEQFF. The chain carries TRBV7-2 and TRBJ2-1; tentatively, D is TRBD1 (5 bases). In germline, CDR1 is SGHTA, CDR2 FQGNSA. CDR3 length: 14 residues. Between the trimmed V and J ends, which lost 3 bases and 4 bases, there was a span of 10 bases.

J is TRBJ2-1 and V is TRBV10-2; 9 nucleotides agree with TRBD2. Germline V gene lookup returns CDR1 WSHSY and CDR2 SAAADI. The CDR3 extends over 17 amino acids. The J segment lost 0 bases and the V segment lost 11 bases, leaving 14 bases of the junction unmatched. The CDR3 DNA is TGCGCCGCGAGGGGCGGGAGGGCCACGAGCTCCTACAATGAGCAGTTCTTC. Its protein is CAARGGRATSSYNEQFF.

The V and J genes are TRBV28 and TRBJ2-1; TRBD2 matches at 7 bases. With 6 bases clipped from V and 8 bases from J, the junction kept 13 bases outside the gene matches. CDR1 MDHEN and CDR2 SYDVKM come from the germline V gene. The CDR3 has 15 amino acids. This CDR3 reads CASRYGEGGVYEQFF. The CDR3 DNA sequence: TGTGCCAGCAGGTACGGAGAGGGAGGGGTCTATGAGCAGTTCTTC.

This clone has a single count. The chain joins TRBV7-9 to TRBJ1-3; 7 positions agree with TRBD1. From germline, CDR1 is SEHNR and CDR2 FQNEAQ (reference sequence). V trimming: 5 bases; J trimming: 3 bases; junction bases outside the gene matches: 4. This CDR3 has 14 residues. In DNA, the CDR3 is TGTGCCAGCAGCGCGACAGGGTTTGGAAACACCATATATTTT. Its translation: CASSATGFGNTIYF.

The chain has TRBV19 and TRBJ2-3; D gene unclear. Trimming removed 3 bases at V and 0 bases at J, with 10 bases between. The CDR3 contains 15 residues. Germline assignment: CDR1 LNHDA and CDR2 SQIVND (reference sequence). CDR3 coding DNA: TGTGCCAGTAGTATGGGTCGAGCTAGCACAGATACGCAGTATTTT. Encoded protein: CASSMGRASTDTQYF.

This clone was detected only once. The genes are TRBV28 and TRBJ1-3, with D unclear. The germline V gene encodes CDR1 MDHEN and CDR2 SYDVKM. The ends were cut back, 3 bases at V and 0 bases at J, with 9 bases in the middle. CDR3 length: 15 amino acids. The CDR3 DNA reads as TGTGCCAGCAGTTTTCTGGTCCCCTCTGGAAACACCATATATTTT. It encodes CASSFLVPSGNTIYF.

The V call is TRBV5-1, the J call TRBJ2-1; 8 bases line up with TRBD1. The CDR3 consists of 14 residues. The germline V gene encodes CDR1 SGHRS and CDR2 YFSETQ. V lost 5 bases, J lost 2 bases, and 3 bases stayed unmatched. CDR3: CASRQGQAYNEQFF. The DNA for the CDR3 is TGCGCCAGCAGACAGGGACAGGCCTACAATGAGCAGTTCTTC.

The chain links TRBV7-3 to TRBJ2-7; D unresolved. Germline values: CDR1 SGHTA, CDR2 FQGTGA. The CDR3 sequence is 15 residues long. V lost 5 bases and J 4 bases, leaving 18 bases between the germline ends. The CDR3 is CASSAQPGSAYEQYF. CDR3 DNA sequence: TGTGCCAGCAGCGCCCAACCCGGCTCCGCTTACGAGCAGTACTTC.

This chain uses TRBV27 with TRBJ2-2; TRBD1 aligns across 8 bases. The length of the CDR3 is 16 residues. Germline trimming cut 3 bases from V and 3 bases from J; bases unmatched to any gene: 6. The germline V gene has CDR1 MNHEY and CDR2 SMNVEV (reference sequence). In nucleotides, the CDR3 is TGTGCCAGCAGTTTCAAAGGACAGGGCTACACCGGGGAGCTGTTTTTT. Translated: CASSFKGQGYTGELFF.

The chain employs TRBV28 and TRBJ2-7; D is ambiguous. V was clipped by 2 bases and J by 1 base, with 9 bases between them. In germline, CDR1 is MDHEN, CDR2 SYDVKM. The CDR3 runs 14 residues. The CDR3 sequence is CASSLGDLSYEQYF. CDR3 nucleotide sequence: TGTGCCAGCAGTTTAGGTGACCTTTCCTACGAGCAGTACTTC.